This T cell receptor beta chain was sequenced during a study of PD-L1 blockade in urothelial cancer. Study-level background: Analysis of the blood was performed 3 weeks (second dose) and 6 weeks after treatment start.

Worth noting for this clone: The antigen is not known.

Study observations and caveats: Lower than median blood TCR clonality before treatment predicted better survival.

The CDR3 runs 15 residues. V gave up 2 bases and J gave up 2 bases, with 10 bases separating them. Germline CDR1 reads MNHEY; CDR2 reads SVGAGI. Using immunoSEQ multiplex PCR, the repertoire was profiled, and TCRdb retains in-frame clones only, with some absent. The data hold more than 40,000 clones, with more than 75% observed a single time. V usage is TRBV6-5 and J usage is TRBJ1-5; D is uncertain. The material was PBMCs, obtained around atezolizumab (anti-PD-L1) treatment. This clonotype was sampled from an older woman with urothelial cancer. CDR3 DNA sequence: TGTGCCAGCAGTTACAGCGTAAATGGCAATCAGCCCCAGCATTTT. The encoded protein is CASSYSVNGNQPQHF.